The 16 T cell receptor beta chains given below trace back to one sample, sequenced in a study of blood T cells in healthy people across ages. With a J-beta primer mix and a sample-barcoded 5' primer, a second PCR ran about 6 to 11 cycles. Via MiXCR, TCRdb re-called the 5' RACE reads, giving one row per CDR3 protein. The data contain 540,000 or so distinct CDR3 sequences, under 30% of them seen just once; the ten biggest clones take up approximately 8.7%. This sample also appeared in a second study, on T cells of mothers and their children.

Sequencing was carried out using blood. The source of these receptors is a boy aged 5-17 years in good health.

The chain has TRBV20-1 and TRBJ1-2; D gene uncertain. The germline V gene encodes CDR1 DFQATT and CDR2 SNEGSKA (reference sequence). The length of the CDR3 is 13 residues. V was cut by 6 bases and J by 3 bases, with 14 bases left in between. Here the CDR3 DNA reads TGCAGTGCAAAAACAACGGGAGACTATGGCTACACCTTC. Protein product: CSAKTTGDYGYTF.

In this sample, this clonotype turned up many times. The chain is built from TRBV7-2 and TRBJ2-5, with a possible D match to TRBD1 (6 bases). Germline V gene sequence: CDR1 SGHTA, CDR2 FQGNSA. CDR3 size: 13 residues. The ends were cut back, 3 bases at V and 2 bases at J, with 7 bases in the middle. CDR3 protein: CASSFRGQETQYF. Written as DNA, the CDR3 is TGTGCCAGCAGCTTCAGGGGTCAAGAGACCCAGTACTTC.

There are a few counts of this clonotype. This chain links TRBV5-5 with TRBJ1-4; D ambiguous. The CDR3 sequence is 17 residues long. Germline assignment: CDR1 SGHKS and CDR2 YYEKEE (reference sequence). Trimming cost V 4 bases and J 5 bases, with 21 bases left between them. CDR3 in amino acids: CASSPRTVTMVNEKLFF. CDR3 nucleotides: TGTGCCAGCAGCCCCCGGACCGTAACCATGGTAAATGAAAAACTGTTTTTT.

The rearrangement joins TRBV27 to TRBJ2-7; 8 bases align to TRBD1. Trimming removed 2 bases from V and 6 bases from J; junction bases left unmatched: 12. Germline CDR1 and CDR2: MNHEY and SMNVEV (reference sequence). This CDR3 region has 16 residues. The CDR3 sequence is CASSLRRQGKIFEQYF. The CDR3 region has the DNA TGTGCCAGCAGTTTAAGGCGACAGGGGAAAATTTTCGAGCAGTACTTC.

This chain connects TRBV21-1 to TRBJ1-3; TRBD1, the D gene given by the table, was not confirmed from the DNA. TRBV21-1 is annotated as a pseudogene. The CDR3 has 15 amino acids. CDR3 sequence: CASSEGGRYGNNIYF. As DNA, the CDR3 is TGTGCCAGCAGCGAGGGGGGGAGGTATGGAAACAACATATATTTT.

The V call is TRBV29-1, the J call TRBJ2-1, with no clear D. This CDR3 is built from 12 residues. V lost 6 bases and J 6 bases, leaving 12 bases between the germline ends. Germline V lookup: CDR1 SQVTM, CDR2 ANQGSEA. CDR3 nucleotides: TGCAGCGTGGTGGACGGAGTCAATGAGCAGTTCTTC. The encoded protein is CSVVDGVNEQFF.

The CDR3 sequence is CASSQGAGRYEQYF. The CDR3 DNA is TGCGCCAGCAGCCAAGGTGCTGGCCGATACGAGCAGTACTTC. V usage is TRBV4-3 and J usage is TRBJ2-7; D not certain. The CDR3 runs 14 residues. Trimming pared 1 base from V and 4 bases from J, leaving 11 bases between. The germline V gene encodes CDR1 LGHNA and CDR2 YSLEER.

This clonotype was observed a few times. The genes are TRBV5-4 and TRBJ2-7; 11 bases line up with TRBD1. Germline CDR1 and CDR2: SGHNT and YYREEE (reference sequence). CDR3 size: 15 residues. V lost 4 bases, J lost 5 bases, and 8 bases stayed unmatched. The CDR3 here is CASSPKDRGLDEQYF. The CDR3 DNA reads TGTGCCAGCAGCCCGAAGGACAGGGGGCTAGACGAGCAGTACTTC.

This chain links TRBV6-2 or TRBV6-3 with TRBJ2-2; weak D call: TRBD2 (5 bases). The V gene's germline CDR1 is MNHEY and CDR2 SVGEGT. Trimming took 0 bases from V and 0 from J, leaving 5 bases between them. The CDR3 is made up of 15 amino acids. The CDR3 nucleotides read TGTGCCAGCAGTTACTCGGACTCGAACACCGGGGAGCTGTTTTTT. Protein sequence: CASSYSDSNTGELFF.

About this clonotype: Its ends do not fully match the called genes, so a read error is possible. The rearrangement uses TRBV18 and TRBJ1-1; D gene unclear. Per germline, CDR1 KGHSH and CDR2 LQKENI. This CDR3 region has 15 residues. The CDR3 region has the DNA TGTGCCAGCTCACGCGATAATGACATTACCACTGAAGTTTTCTTT. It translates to CASSRDNDITTEVFF.

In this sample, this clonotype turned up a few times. Here the CDR3 DNA reads TGTGCCAGCAGCTTACTCCTAGGGGGCGGCTACACCTTC. Residues: CASSLLLGGGYTF. This sequence joins TRBV11-2 and TRBJ1-2; 7 nucleotides line up with TRBD1. The length of the CDR3 is 13 residues. Per germline, CDR1 SGHAT and CDR2 FQNNGV. Trimming removed 2 bases from V and 8 bases from J; junction bases left unmatched: 5.

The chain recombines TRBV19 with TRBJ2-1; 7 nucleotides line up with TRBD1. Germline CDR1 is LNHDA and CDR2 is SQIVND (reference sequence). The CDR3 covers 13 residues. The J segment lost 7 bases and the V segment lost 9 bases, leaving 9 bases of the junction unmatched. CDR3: CASRHYRGNEQFF. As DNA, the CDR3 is TGTGCCAGCAGGCACTACAGGGGTAATGAGCAGTTCTTC.

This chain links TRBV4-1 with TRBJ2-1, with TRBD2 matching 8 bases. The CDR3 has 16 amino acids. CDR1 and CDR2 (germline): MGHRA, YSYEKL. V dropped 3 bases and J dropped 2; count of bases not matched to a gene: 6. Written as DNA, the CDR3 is TGCGCCAGCAGCCAGGTGGGGACTAGGCCCTACAATGAGCAGTTCTTC. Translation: CASSQVGTRPYNEQFF.

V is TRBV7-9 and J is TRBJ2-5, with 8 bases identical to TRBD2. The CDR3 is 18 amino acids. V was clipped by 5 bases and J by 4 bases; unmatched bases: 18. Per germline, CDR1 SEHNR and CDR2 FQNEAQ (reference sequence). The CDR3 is CASSRQTGIAGNLETQYF. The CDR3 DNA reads TGTGCCAGCAGCCGCCAGACGGGTATAGCGGGGAATTTAGAGACCCAGTACTTC.

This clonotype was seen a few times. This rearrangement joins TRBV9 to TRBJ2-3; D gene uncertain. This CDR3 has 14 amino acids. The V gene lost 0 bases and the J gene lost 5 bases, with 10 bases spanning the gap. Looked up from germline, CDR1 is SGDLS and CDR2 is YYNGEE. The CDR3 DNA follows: TGTGCCAGCAGCGTAGTAGGGCTGAAAGATACGCAGTATTTT. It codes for CASSVVGLKDTQYF.

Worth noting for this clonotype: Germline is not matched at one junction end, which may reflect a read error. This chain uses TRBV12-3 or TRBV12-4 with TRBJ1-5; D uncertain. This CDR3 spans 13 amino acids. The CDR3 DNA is TGTGCCAGCAGCCGGTTGGGCAATCGGCCCCAGCATTTT. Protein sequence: CASSRLGNRPQHF.